These T cell receptor beta chains were read from a single sample in a study of sequential checkpoint blockade in melanoma. Measured with immunoSEQ multiplex PCR; TCRdb has only the in-frame clones, and not every one. The profile covers 15,000 to 20,000 clones, with around 77% appearing a single time and 20% to 25% taken by the ten largest. The source was CD8+ T cells sorted from blood (inferred from file names), collected from a patient given nivolumab and ipilimumab in sequence. The receptors come from a human donor with melanoma. Both conserved end residues are part of each CDR3. The order of the fields is V gene, clone size, J gene, D gene, CDR3 protein, CDR3 DNA. The D gene is left open where the match is weak. Clone size is shown for a subset of rows, as once, few, many or a class of expanded clone.

TRBV9	few	TRBJ2-7	-	CASSLRTPRSYEQYF	TGTGCCAGCAGCTTGAGGACTCCCCGCTCCTACGAGCAGTACTTC
TRBV6-5	-	TRBJ1-2	TRBD1	CASSYPGTGGFGYTF	TGTGCCAGCAGTTATCCCGGGACAGGGGGCTTTGGCTACACCTTC
TRBV5-6	-	TRBJ2-7	TRBD2	CASSLLAGGEQYF	TGTGCCAGCAGCTTGCTTGCGGGGGGAGAGCAGTACTTC
TRBV9	few	TRBJ2-7	TRBD2	CASSASSGSIAYEQYF	TGTGCCAGCAGCGCCTCTAGCGGGAGCATCGCGTACGAGCAGTACTTC
TRBV7-9	-	TRBJ2-1	-	CASSLAAAPDNEQFF	TGTGCCAGCAGCTTAGCGGCGGCTCCTGACAATGAGCAGTTCTTC
TRBV5-6	-	TRBJ2-7	TRBD1	CASTSGTGGIYEQYF	TGTGCCAGCACCTCCGGGACAGGGGGGATTTACGAGCAGTACTTC
TRBV19	-	TRBJ1-5	-	CASSPFEGVRRGNQPQHF	TGTGCCAGTAGTCCCTTTGAGGGCGTACGTCGGGGCAATCAGCCCCAGCATTTT
TRBV21-1	-	TRBJ2-7	-	CASSPAPGQYEQYF	TGTGCCAGCAGCCCAGCCCCGGGACAGTACGAGCAGTACTTC
TRBV19	-	TRBJ2-7	-	CASGDQGPEQYF	TGTGCCAGTGGCGACCAGGGTCCCGAGCAGTACTTC
TRBV9	-	TRBJ2-7	TRBD1	CASSEGTGNEQYF	TGTGCCAGCAGCGAGGGGACAGGCAACGAGCAGTACTTC
TRBV6-1	-	TRBJ1-2	-	CASSEAEGGNGYTF	TGTGCCAGCAGTGAAGCGGAGGGAGGAAATGGCTACACCTTC
TRBV12-5	-	TRBJ2-5	TRBD2	CASGLGLAAAQETQYF	TGTGCTAGTGGTCTGGGACTAGCGGCAGCGCAAGAGACCCAGTACTTC
TRBV28	-	TRBJ1-1	-	CASSLLGPREAFF	TGTGCCAGCAGTTTATTGGGGCCCCGCGAAGCTTTCTTT
TRBV5-1	-	TRBJ2-7	TRBD1	CASTRPDRAYEQYF	TGCGCCAGCACCCGCCCAGACAGGGCATACGAGCAGTACTTC
TRBV19	-	TRBJ1-2	TRBD1	CASSETGGVYGYTF	TGTGCCAGTAGCGAAACAGGGGGAGTTTACGGCTACACCTTC
TRBV19	few	TRBJ1-2	-	CASTAMRGRRDGYTF	TGTGCCAGTACCGCCATGAGAGGGAGACGTGATGGCTACACCTTC
TRBV29-1	-	TRBJ2-7	-	CSVVNFEQYF	TGCAGCGTTGTGAACTTCGAGCAGTACTTC
TRBV7-8	-	TRBJ1-5	TRBD1	CASSLDDRDHQPQHF	TGTGCCAGCAGCTTGGACGACAGGGACCATCAGCCCCAGCATTTT
TRBV7-9	-	TRBJ1-4	-	CASSRSGKLFF	TGTGCCAGCAGCCGCAGTGGAAAACTGTTTTTT
TRBV5-1	-	TRBJ2-1	TRBD1	CASSPGQASSYNEQFF	TGCGCCAGCAGCCCGGGACAGGCGAGCTCCTACAATGAGCAGTTCTTC
TRBV30	-	TRBJ2-7	TRBD1	CAWSVWDRGYEQYF	TGTGCCTGGAGTGTATGGGACAGGGGCTACGAGCAGTACTTC
TRBV7-9	few	TRBJ1-4	-	CASSLVNEKLFF	TGTGCCAGCAGCTTAGTAAATGAAAAACTGTTTTTT
TRBV28	medium-sized	TRBJ1-2	-	CASSFPSQGAYGYTF	TGTGCCAGCAGTTTCCCGTCTCAGGGTGCCTATGGCTACACCTTC
TRBV5-4	few	TRBJ2-7	TRBD1	CASSQDGQGYYEQYF	TGTGCCAGCAGCCAAGATGGACAGGGTTATTACGAGCAGTACTTC
TRBV7-9	-	TRBJ2-7	-	CASSLVNRRYEQYF	TGTGCCAGCAGCTTAGTCAACAGGCGCTACGAGCAGTACTTC
TRBV21-1	-	TRBJ1-5	-	CASSPGTDNQPQHF	TGTGCCAGCAGTCCCGGGACAGATAATCAGCCCCAGCATTTT
TRBV7-6	-	TRBJ2-7	TRBD2	CASSSGGASPYEQYF	TGTGCCAGCAGCTCGGGGGGGGCATCCCCCTACGAGCAGTACTTC
TRBV7-9	-	TRBJ1-4	-	CASSQLFNEKLFF	TGTGCCAGCAGCCAACTTTTTAATGAAAAACTGTTTTTT
TRBV21-1	-	TRBJ2-7	-	CASSKRLEPPYEQYF	TGTGCCAGCAGCAAAAGACTAGAACCCCCCTACGAGCAGTACTTC
TRBV5-6	-	TRBJ1-1	-	CASSDWGGRGGNTEAFF	TGTGCCAGCAGCGATTGGGGGGGGCGTGGAGGGAACACTGAAGCTTTCTTT
TRBV9	-	TRBJ1-2	TRBD1	CASSGNRGDYGYTF	TGTGCCAGCAGCGGCAACAGGGGTGACTATGGCTACACCTTC
TRBV19	-	TRBJ2-1	-	CAIGTYNEQFF	TGTGCCATTGGCACCTACAATGAGCAGTTCTTC
TRBV7-9	few	TRBJ1-5	-	CASSSGSSQPQHF	TGTGCCAGCAGCAGCGGGAGTTCTCAGCCCCAGCATTTT
TRBV15	-	TRBJ2-7	-	CATSGEARGEQYF	TGTGCCACCAGCGGAGAAGCAAGAGGGGAGCAGTACTTC
TRBV11-2	once	TRBJ2-3	TRBD2	CASSLGLRGVGTDTQYF	TGTGCCAGCAGCTTAGGTCTGCGGGGGGTGGGCACAGATACGCAGTATTTT
TRBV7-8	-	TRBJ1-2	TRBD1	CASSKNTGDGYTF	TGTGCCAGCAGTAAAAACACAGGGGATGGCTACACCTTC
TRBV6-4	few	TRBJ2-3	TRBD2	CASSDGGGTDTQYF	TGTGCCAGCAGTGACGGGGGGGGCACAGATACGCAGTATTTT
TRBV4-2	few	TRBJ2-1	-	CASSLRGNEQFF	TGTGCCAGCAGCTTGAGGGGGAATGAGCAGTTCTTC
TRBV19	-	TRBJ1-4	TRBD1	CASSSYAGTGNEKLFF	TGTGCCAGTAGCTCGTATGCAGGGACAGGGAATGAAAAACTGTTTTTT
TRBV5-1	-	TRBJ2-7	TRBD1	CASSLAPRDRTSYEQYF	TGCGCCAGCAGCTTGGCCCCCAGGGACAGAACATCCTACGAGCAGTACTTC
TRBV7-9	-	TRBJ1-5	-	CASSVTGNQPQHF	TGTGCCAGCAGCGTTACAGGGAATCAGCCCCAGCATTTT
TRBV5-1	-	TRBJ2-7	-	CASSPGTRSYEQYF	TGCGCCAGCAGCCCGGGGACACGCTCCTACGAGCAGTACTTC
TRBV5-6	-	TRBJ2-7	-	CASSLEGVRRSYEQYF	TGTGCCAGCAGCCTTGAGGGGGTCCGCAGGTCATACGAGCAGTACTTC
TRBV19	-	TRBJ1-2	-	CASSIISSYGYTF	TGTGCCAGTAGTATAATTTCGAGCTATGGCTACACCTTC
TRBV4-2	-	TRBJ2-7	TRBD2	CASSQDASGAYEQYF	TGTGCCAGCAGCCAAGACGCCAGCGGGGCCTACGAGCAGTACTTC
TRBV14	-	TRBJ2-7	TRBD2	CASSRFLAGAGEQYF	TGTGCCAGCAGCCGTTTTCTAGCGGGAGCGGGGGAGCAGTACTTC
TRBV5-5	once	TRBJ1-1	-	CASSSPSQVNTEAFF	TGTGCCAGCAGCTCGCCTTCTCAGGTCAACACTGAAGCTTTCTTT
TRBV9	-	TRBJ2-5	TRBD2	CASSVGVGGIKETQYF	TGTGCCAGCAGCGTAGGAGTGGGGGGGATTAAAGAGACCCAGTACTTC